This T cell receptor beta chain originates from a study of CDR3 diversity in severe acne. Per germline, CDR1 LNHDA and CDR2 SQIVND (reference sequence). Germline trimming cut 9 bases from V and 6 bases from J; bases unmatched to any gene: 6. This CDR3 is 13 amino acids long. In TCRdb, the PCR reads were re-called with MiXCR into one record per CDR3 protein. This sample has around 85,000 distinct CDR3 sequences; around 54% occur once, and the top ten carry around 10%. The source is a male donor with severe acne vulgaris. The material sequenced was blood. The chain combines TRBV19 with TRBJ2-2; the match to TRBD1 covers 8 bases. CDR3 nucleotides: TGTGCCAGGCTCGACAGGGGTCCCGGGGAGCTGTTTTTT. It codes for CARLDRGPGELFF.